A selection of T cell receptor beta chains follows, all from one sample in a study of blood T cell repertoires in COVID-19. Clones were read by immunoSEQ multiplex PCR, and TCRdb kept only the in-frame ones, dropping some. This sample carries about 170,000 clones, roughly 86% of them seen once, and the ten largest clones take around 3.3%. Source material: peripheral blood. Receptor source: a man in his sixties or seventies with acute or convalescent COVID-19. The CDR3 runs from the conserved cysteine through the conserved F or W. A D gene is named only where the DNA matches it firmly. Size tells how often a clone was seen (once, few, many) or the class of an expanded clone, and some rows leave it out.

clone size	V gene	J gene	D gene	CDR3 protein	CDR3 DNA
.	TRBV12-3/TRBV12-4	TRBJ2-1	.	CASSLRHFNEQFF	TGTGCCAGCAGTTTGAGGCACTTCAATGAGCAGTTCTTC
.	TRBV14	TRBJ2-5	TRBD1	CASSQNDRGSDF	TGTGCCAGCAGCCAAAACGACAGGGGGAGCGACTTC
.	TRBV20-1	TRBJ1-5	.	CSASSGTQPQHF	TGCAGTGCTAGTTCAGGTACCCAGCCCCAGCATTTT
.	TRBV5-6	TRBJ1-3	.	CASSLRPAGFGSGNTIYF	TGTGCCAGCAGCTTGCGGCCAGCAGGGTTTGGCTCTGGAAACACCATATATTTT
.	TRBV5-1	TRBJ2-3	TRBD2	CASSLGPLAGLDTQYF	TGCGCCAGCAGCTTGGGACCCCTAGCGGGGTTGGATACGCAGTATTTT
.	TRBV6-5	TRBJ1-6	TRBD1	CASSLDAGGSPLHF	TGTGCCAGCAGTTTAGATGCAGGGGGTTCACCCCTCCACTTT
.	TRBV24-1	TRBJ1-5	TRBD1	CATSDVGQGNQPQHF	TGTGCCACCAGTGACGTGGGACAGGGCAATCAGCCCCAGCATTTT
.	TRBV5-4	TRBJ1-1	.	CASSRGRGNTEAFF	TGTGCCAGCAGCCGTGGTAGGGGAAACACTGAAGCTTTCTTT
.	TRBV5-6	TRBJ1-3	.	CASSLTQGRFSIYF	TGTGCCAGCAGCTTGACGCAGGGTCGGTTCTCCATATATTTT
.	TRBV10-3	TRBJ1-4	TRBD1	CAISESTGEGKLFF	TGTGCCATCAGTGAGTCGACAGGGGAGGGAAAACTGTTTTTT
.	TRBV28	TRBJ2-3	TRBD1	CASTGQGIGTQYF	TGTGCCAGCACGGGACAGGGGATCGGTACGCAGTATTTT
.	TRBV5-1	TRBJ2-1	.	CASSFGEYNEQFF	TGCGCCAGCAGCTTCGGGGAGTACAATGAGCAGTTCTTC
.	TRBV10-3	TRBJ2-7	TRBD1	CAISLDRGSKEQYF	TGTGCCATCAGCTTAGACAGGGGGTCGAAAGAGCAGTACTTC
.	TRBV6-5	TRBJ1-2	TRBD1	CASTRRVQGGHGYTF	TGTGCCAGCACCCGACGGGTACAGGGGGGACATGGCTACACCTTC
.	TRBV18	TRBJ2-1	TRBD2	CASSPGSSGNEQFF	TGTGCCAGCTCGCCGGGATCTAGCGGGAATGAGCAGTTCTTC
.	TRBV19	TRBJ2-4	.	CASSIIGQLGENIQYF	TGTGCCAGTAGTATAATCGGACAGTTGGGGGAAAACATTCAGTACTTC
once	TRBV5-6	TRBJ1-1	.	CASSLFARQARNTEAFF	TGTGCCAGCAGCTTGTTCGCCAGGCAGGCGAGGAACACTGAAGCTTTCTTT
.	TRBV18	TRBJ2-1	.	CASSPLQYNEQFF	TGTGCCAGCTCACCACTCCAGTACAATGAGCAGTTCTTC
.	TRBV7-9	TRBJ1-1	.	CASSQGAAQNTEAFF	TGTGCCAGCAGCCAAGGGGCGGCTCAGAACACTGAAGCTTTCTTT
.	TRBV15	TRBJ2-7	.	CATSDRLESYEQYF	TGTGCCACCAGCGACAGGTTGGAGTCCTACGAGCAGTACTTC
few	TRBV4-2	TRBJ1-2	.	CASSPGGARGYTF	TGTGCCAGCAGCCCGGGGGGGGCGCGAGGCTACACCTTC
.	TRBV28	TRBJ2-7	.	CASSYTDRLYEQYF	TGTGCCAGCAGTTACACGGACAGATTATACGAGCAGTACTTC
.	TRBV7-8	TRBJ2-3	TRBD2	CASSHGLAGGGDTQYF	TGTGCCAGCAGCCATGGACTAGCGGGGGGTGGGGATACGCAGTATTTT
.	TRBV10-2	TRBJ2-2	TRBD2	CASSESGLAVNTGELFF	TGCGCCAGCAGTGAGTCGGGACTAGCGGTTAACACCGGGGAGCTGTTTTTT
.	TRBV30	TRBJ2-1	TRBD2	CAWSRGLAGGNEQFF	TGTGCCTGGAGTAGGGGACTAGCGGGGGGAAATGAGCAGTTCTTC
.	TRBV28	TRBJ2-2	.	CASSFPNTGELFF	TGTGCCAGCAGTTTCCCAAACACCGGGGAGCTGTTTTTT
.	TRBV2	TRBJ1-3	TRBD1	CASSAPTGGEAGNTIYF	TGTGCCAGCAGTGCCCCGACAGGGGGGGAAGCTGGAAACACCATATATTTT
.	TRBV5-6	TRBJ2-7	TRBD2	CASSLGLAGTYEQYF	TGTGCCAGCAGCTTGGGACTAGCGGGAACCTACGAGCAGTACTTC
.	TRBV28	TRBJ1-1	.	CASRSSGIEAFF	TGTGCCAGCAGAAGTAGCGGGATTGAAGCTTTCTTT
once	TRBV4-3	TRBJ1-1	TRBD1	CASSHVADRSSEAFF	TGCGCCAGCAGCCATGTAGCGGACAGGAGCAGTGAAGCTTTCTTT
.	TRBV5-8	TRBJ1-6	.	CASSLADGTRNSPLHF	TGTGCCAGCAGCTTGGCCGATGGGACAAGAAATTCACCCCTCCACTTT
.	TRBV7-9	TRBJ2-5	.	CASSRHRTAPTQTQYF	TGTGCCAGCAGCCGACATAGGACAGCCCCCACCCAGACCCAGTACTTC
.	TRBV29-1	TRBJ2-7	.	CSVWAGSSSYEQYF	TGCAGCGTTTGGGCGGGGAGCAGCTCCTACGAGCAGTACTTC
.	TRBV6-5	TRBJ2-1	TRBD2	CASSSPSGGFMEQFF	TGTGCCAGCAGTTCACCTAGCGGGGGGTTTATGGAGCAGTTCTTC
many	TRBV11-3	TRBJ2-5	TRBD2	CASSLGLAGGPETQYF	TGTGCCAGCAGCCTGGGACTAGCGGGTGGCCCCGAGACCCAGTACTTC
once	TRBV5-1	TRBJ2-3	TRBD2	CASSLGLAGGRTDTQYF	TGCGCCAGCAGCTTGGGTCTAGCGGGAGGGAGAACAGATACGCAGTATTTT
.	TRBV7-9	TRBJ2-1	TRBD1	CASRLFRDRGTYNEQFF	TGTGCCAGCAGGCTATTCCGGGACAGGGGTACCTACAATGAGCAGTTCTTC
.	TRBV20-1	TRBJ1-6	TRBD1	CSASRQGVNSPLHF	TGCAGTGCTAGTAGGCAGGGGGTGAATTCACCCCTCCACTTT
.	TRBV29-1	TRBJ2-5	TRBD1	CSVRLSQGVETQYF	TGCAGCGTTCGACTGAGTCAGGGGGTTGAGACCCAGTACTTC
.	TRBV4-2	TRBJ2-1	TRBD1	CASSPGTGVNEQFF	TGTGCCAGCAGCCCCGGGACAGGGGTCAATGAGCAGTTCTTC
.	TRBV18	TRBJ1-5	TRBD1	CASSQDRMGTQHF	TGTGCCAGCTCACAGGACAGGATGGGGACCCAGCATTTT
.	TRBV7-2	TRBJ2-7	.	CASSFRGQENEQYF	TGTGCCAGCAGCTTTCGTGGGCAGGAAAACGAGCAGTACTTC
.	TRBV27	TRBJ2-1	TRBD1	CASSPQGEIGSEQFF	TGTGCCAGCAGTCCCCAGGGGGAGATCGGTAGTGAGCAGTTCTTC
.	TRBV5-1	TRBJ2-7	.	CASNTGEPGYEQYF	TGCGCCAGCAATACAGGTGAACCTGGCTACGAGCAGTACTTC
once	TRBV5-1	TRBJ2-5	TRBD1	CASSLQGAGETQYF	TGCGCCAGCAGCTTACAGGGGGCTGGGGAGACCCAGTACTTC
.	TRBV11-3	TRBJ2-5	.	CASSPGTLGRETQYF	TGTGCCAGCAGCCCTGGGACACTCGGCCGGGAGACCCAGTACTTC
.	TRBV7-2	TRBJ1-6	.	CASSPNRGGLGSPLHF	TGTGCCAGCAGCCCGAATCGGGGGGGCTTAGGGTCACCCCTCCACTTT
.	TRBV28	TRBJ2-7	.	CASSSADIYEQYF	TGTGCCAGCAGTTCAGCCGACATCTACGAGCAGTACTTC
.	TRBV28	TRBJ1-5	.	CASSLTAGNQPQHF	TGTGCCAGCAGTTTAACGGCAGGGAATCAGCCCCAGCATTTT
.	TRBV2	TRBJ1-6	.	CASSDRGSPLHF	TGTGCCAGCAGTGATAGAGGTTCACCCCTCCACTTT
.	TRBV19	TRBJ1-1	TRBD1	CASSRTGTGENEAFF	TGTGCCAGCAGTAGAACCGGGACAGGGGAAAATGAAGCTTTCTTT
.	TRBV4-3	TRBJ1-2	.	CASSQEGVNLYTF	TGCGCCAGCAGCCAAGAAGGGGTTAATCTCTACACCTTC
.	TRBV6-4	TRBJ1-2	TRBD1	CASSDKDREGGYGYTF	TGTGCCAGCAGTGACAAGGACAGGGAAGGAGGCTATGGCTACACCTTC
.	TRBV7-2	TRBJ1-5	.	CASSSQGADQPQHF	TGTGCCAGCAGCTCACAGGGCGCAGATCAGCCCCAGCATTTT
once	TRBV30	TRBJ2-5	.	CAWSVGETQYF	TGTGCCTGGAGTGTCGGTGAGACCCAGTACTTC